This is a list of T cell receptor beta chains from one sample in a study of control samples from healthy donors and cancer patients. Measured with immunoSEQ multiplex PCR; TCRdb has only the in-frame clones, and not every one. The sample consists of about 140,000 clones, 90% to 95% of them appearing once. Sequencing used blood. All receptors come from a man aged 35 to 55 in good health. Each CDR3 is given with its conserved first and last residue. The D gene is left open where the match is weak. Rows give clone size only sometimes, using once, few, many, or a class for an expanded clone.

size,D,V,J,DNA,CDR3
.,.,TRBV6-2/TRBV6-3,TRBJ2-6,TGTGCCAGCAGTTACGGGCCATGGAAGGCTGGGGCCAACGTCCTGACTTTC,CASSYGPWKAGANVLTF
.,.,TRBV6-5,TRBJ2-1,TGTGCCAGCAGTTACTCGAGCTTTACTCCTCCCAATGAGCAGTTCTTC,CASSYSSFTPPNEQFF
few,.,TRBV18,TRBJ1-1,TGTGCCAGCTCACCACGAGAGACTACTGAAGCTTTCTTT,CASSPRETTEAFF
.,.,TRBV6-1,TRBJ2-5,TGTGCCAGCAGTGAAATTGGGGACGGCCAAGAGACCCAGTACTTC,CASSEIGDGQETQYF
.,.,TRBV5-4,TRBJ2-1,TGTGCCAGCAGCTTCAGGAGTAGCTCCTACAATGAGCAGTTCTTC,CASSFRSSSYNEQFF
.,TRBD2,TRBV29-1,TRBJ2-1,TGCAGCGTTGCCGGGCGGGAGGATGGTGAGCAGTTCTTC,CSVAGREDGEQFF
.,.,TRBV6-5,TRBJ2-7,TGTGCCAGCAGTTACGGGGACTCCTACGAGCAGTACTTC,CASSYGDSYEQYF
.,.,TRBV24-1,TRBJ1-3,TGTGCCACCAGTGACAGCCGCTCTGGAAACACCATATATTTT,CATSDSRSGNTIYF
.,TRBD2,TRBV2,TRBJ2-3,TGTGCCAGCAGAGACTGGGGACTAGCAACAGATACGCAGTATTTT,CASRDWGLATDTQYF
.,.,TRBV13,TRBJ2-1,TGTGCCAGCAGCTTCTACGAGGATGAGCAGTTCTTC,CASSFYEDEQFF
few,.,TRBV6-2/TRBV6-3,TRBJ2-6,TGTGCCAGCAGTTACGACGGTTCTGGGGCCAACGTCCTGACTTTC,CASSYDGSGANVLTF
.,TRBD2,TRBV2,TRBJ2-1,TGTGCCAGCGAGACTAGCGGGGTTTACAATGAGCAGTTCTTC,CASETSGVYNEQFF
once,.,TRBV5-1,TRBJ2-2,TGCGCCAGCAGTTTCGGACATCAAGACCCCACCGGGGAGCTGTTTTTT,CASSFGHQDPTGELFF
.,.,TRBV9,TRBJ2-2,TGTGCCAGCAGCGTAGATCTTGGGGTCTCAAACACCGGGGAGCTGTTTTTT,CASSVDLGVSNTGELFF
once,TRBD1,TRBV12-3/TRBV12-4,TRBJ1-2,TGTGCCAGCAGCCGACAGGGGGACTATGGCTACACCTTC,CASSRQGDYGYTF
.,.,TRBV6-5,TRBJ2-5,TGTGCCAGCAGCAGGGTAGAGACCCAGTACTTC,CASSRVETQYF
.,TRBD1,TRBV5-4,TRBJ2-2,TGTGCCAGCAGCACCATCCGGGGACAGGGCTCAACCGGGGAGCTGTTTTTT,CASSTIRGQGSTGELFF
.,.,TRBV28,TRBJ2-7,TGTGCCAGCAGGAATGAGGTGTCCTACGAGCAGTACTTC,CASRNEVSYEQYF
.,.,TRBV5-1,TRBJ1-5,TGCGCCAGCAGCGTAAGCCCAGGGGATCAGCCCCAGCATTTT,CASSVSPGDQPQHF
.,TRBD1,TRBV7-9,TRBJ2-6,TGTGCCAGCAGCCTACAGGGGGCTGGGGCCAACGTCCTGACTTTC,CASSLQGAGANVLTF
.,TRBD1,TRBV5-6,TRBJ1-2,TGTGCCAGCAGCCCACAGGGGTACTATGGCTACACCTTC,CASSPQGYYGYTF
once,.,TRBV18,TRBJ2-1,TGTGCCAGCTCACCATTGTTAGGTAATGAGCAGTTCTTC,CASSPLLGNEQFF
.,.,TRBV5-1,TRBJ2-2,TGCGCCAGCAGCTTGGTTCCGGGAGCGGACACCGGGGAGCTGTTTTTT,CASSLVPGADTGELFF
.,.,TRBV5-1,TRBJ2-7,TGCGCCAGCAGCGGCGGGACAACCTACGAGCAGTACTTC,CASSGGTTYEQYF
once,TRBD1,TRBV18,TRBJ2-7,TGTGCCAGCTCACCGACGACAGGGACGGTATTCGAGCAGTACTTC,CASSPTTGTVFEQYF
.,.,TRBV9,TRBJ1-2,TGTGCCAGCAGCCTGAACGGGAACTATGGCTACACCTTC,CASSLNGNYGYTF
.,.,TRBV19,TRBJ1-5,TGTGCCAGTAGTATAACCCCTCAGCCCCAGCATTTT,CASSITPQPQHF
.,.,TRBV6-4,TRBJ2-3,TGTGCCAGCAGTAAGGCAGGTAGCACAGATACGCAGTATTTT,CASSKAGSTDTQYF
.,TRBD2,TRBV3-1/TRBV3-2,TRBJ2-7,TGTGCCAGCAGCCAAGCTCCGCGAATAGCGGGAGGAATCGGCGAGCAGTACTTC,CASSQAPRIAGGIGEQYF
.,.,TRBV11-2,TRBJ1-1,TGTGCCAGCAGCTTAGAGTATGGAGGAGGGTTGACCACTGAAGCTTTCTTT,CASSLEYGGGLTTEAFF
.,TRBD1,TRBV5-6,TRBJ1-4,TGTGCCAGCAGCTCACAGGGGAGGGGTAATGAAAAACTGTTTTTT,CASSSQGRGNEKLFF
once,.,TRBV9,TRBJ1-5,TGTGCCAGCAGCGTCGGTAGCAATCAGCCCCAGCATTTT,CASSVGSNQPQHF
.,.,TRBV2,TRBJ1-3,TGTGCCAGCAGTGTTGAGGCAGGGCGAAACACCATATATTTT,CASSVEAGRNTIYF
.,.,TRBV24-1,TRBJ1-5,TGTGCCACCAGTGACGGGACTTCCAAGAATCAGCCCCAGCATTTT,CATSDGTSKNQPQHF
.,.,TRBV5-4,TRBJ2-7,TGTGCCAGCAGGTTCGACTTGGTGGGGCCCTACGAGCAGTACTTC,CASRFDLVGPYEQYF
.,.,TRBV20-1,TRBJ2-5,TGCAGTGGGACAAGAAAAGAGACCCAGTACTTC,CSGTRKETQYF
.,.,TRBV6-2/TRBV6-3,TRBJ1-5,TGTGCCAGCAGTTACCCTACAGCCCTGGAAAATCAGCCCCAGCATTTT,CASSYPTALENQPQHF
.,.,TRBV12-3/TRBV12-4,TRBJ1-1,TGTGCCAGCCTTATCGAAGGCACTGAAGCTTTCTTT,CASLIEGTEAFF
.,.,TRBV4-2,TRBJ2-5,TGTGCCAGCAGCCAAGATAACAAGCGGACTCGGGAGACCCAGTACTTC,CASSQDNKRTRETQYF
.,.,TRBV5-1,TRBJ2-2,TGCGCCAGCAGCTATAGCCGAGCCACTCCCGAGTCCGGGGAGCTGTTTTTT,CASSYSRATPESGELFF
.,.,TRBV5-4,TRBJ1-1,TGTGCCAGCAGCCCTCTAACTAACACTGAAGCTTTCTTT,CASSPLTNTEAFF
.,.,TRBV7-9,TRBJ1-1,TGTGCCAGCTGCCAAGATCAGGGGACTGAAGCTTTCTTT,CASCQDQGTEAFF
.,TRBD1,TRBV14,TRBJ1-1,TGTGCCAGCAGCCCTAGGACAGGGAGAGGAACTGAAGCTTTCTTT,CASSPRTGRGTEAFF
once,.,TRBV4-1,TRBJ1-4,TGCGCCAGCAGCCAAGCCGCGGGGGTAAATGAAAAACTGTTTTTT,CASSQAAGVNEKLFF
.,TRBD1,TRBV18,TRBJ1-4,TGTGCCAGCTCCCCCGGGGACAGGGCGTATGAAAAACTGTTTTTT,CASSPGDRAYEKLFF
.,TRBD1,TRBV9,TRBJ1-2,TGTGCCAGCAGCGGCGCGGGACAGGGGTACTATGGCTACACCTTC,CASSGAGQGYYGYTF
.,TRBD1,TRBV25-1,TRBJ1-6,TGTGCCAGCAGTGAAACTGGACAGGGGTCACCCCTCCACTTT,CASSETGQGSPLHF
.,.,TRBV6-5,TRBJ2-1,TGTGCCAGCAGTTACGATCCCTACAATGAGCAGTTCTTC,CASSYDPYNEQFF
.,TRBD2,TRBV9,TRBJ2-7,TGTGCCAGCAGCGCTGCTGGACTAGCGAGACCCTACGAGCAGTACTTC,CASSAAGLARPYEQYF
.,.,TRBV18,TRBJ2-2,TGTGCCAGCTCACCAGGGTTTGACGGGGAGCTGTTTTTT,CASSPGFDGELFF
.,.,TRBV3-1/TRBV3-2,TRBJ2-7,TGTGCCAGCAGCCAACAGGGGGGCTACGAGCAGTACTTC,CASSQQGGYEQYF
.,.,TRBV5-8,TRBJ2-3,TGTGCCAGCAGCTTGAAAAAAGGGGGTTCGACAGATACGCAGTATTTT,CASSLKKGGSTDTQYF
once,.,TRBV4-2,TRBJ2-2,TGTGCCAGCAGCCAACGCGGTGGGGTGGCCGGGGAGCTGTTTTTT,CASSQRGGVAGELFF
few,.,TRBV7-9,TRBJ1-5,TGTGCCAGCACGGTGGGCCGCGATCAGCCCCAGCATTTT,CASTVGRDQPQHF
.,.,TRBV7-2,TRBJ1-1,TGTGCCAGCAGACACCATTTAAGGGGGGAGAACACTGAAGCTTTCTTT,CASRHHLRGENTEAFF
.,.,TRBV6-5,TRBJ2-7,TGTGCCAGCAGTTACTCGCAGGGCCCACCGGGCGAGCAGTACTTC,CASSYSQGPPGEQYF
.,.,TRBV4-1,TRBJ1-2,TGCGCCAGCAGCCAATGGGGAGGAGGGGTGGTGAACTATGGCTACACCTTC,CASSQWGGGVVNYGYTF
.,.,TRBV24-1,TRBJ2-1,TGTGCCACCAGTGATTTGCAATCCGGGGCAGAGCAGTTCTTC,CATSDLQSGAEQFF
.,.,TRBV7-9,TRBJ2-7,TGTGCCAGCAGCTTAGCAGGGGGGTTGCGCGAGCAGTACTTC,CASSLAGGLREQYF